This T cell receptor (beta chain) was recorded in a study of monozygotic twins with cystic fibrosis. About the research overall: Library input was 2.5 to 3.5 micrograms of fragmented DNA, with roughly 14 PCR cycles.

Worth noting for this clone: The antigen is not known.

Sequencing used immunoSEQ multiplex PCR; TCRdb keeps in-frame clones, though not all of them. The table includes fewer than 10,000 clones, 98% to 99% detected once. The ends were cut back, 2 bases at V and 5 bases at J, with 12 bases in the middle. The CDR3 runs 14 residues. The V gene's germline CDR1 is SEHNR and CDR2 FQNEAQ (reference sequence). Study-level results: The repertoire was suggested to be naive-dominated, clonality median 0.0095. Shared CDR3 numbers were not associated with age, concordance or severity. Monozygotic CF twins shared more identical nucleotide clonotypes than unrelated patients.

The J gene is TRBJ2-5, the V gene TRBV7-9; TRBD2 might be the D (6 bases). The receptor's source is a girl aged 2-10 years with cystic fibrosis. Sequenced input: blood. CDR3 sequence (DNA): TGTGCCAGCAGCTTAACGGGGCGGGGTGAGACCCAGTACTTC. It is translated as CASSLTGRGETQYF.